A selection of T cell receptor beta chains follows, all from one sample in a study of blood T cell repertoires in COVID-19. Here immunoSEQ multiplex PCR was the method, and the copy in TCRdb shows in-frame clones only, minus some. Here the sample spans around 270,000 clones, 70% to 90% being singletons. The source material was peripheral blood. These receptors all stem from a woman aged 45-65 years with acute or convalescent COVID-19. The CDR3 runs from the conserved cysteine through the conserved F or W. A D gene is named only where the DNA matches it firmly. Part of the rows lack a size; the others show once, few, many or a class for expanded clones.

J	V	size	length	D	CDR3	DNA
TRBJ2-7	TRBV9	NA	15	TRBD1	CASSPRQGTTYEQYF	TGTGCCAGCAGCCCAAGACAGGGAACGACCTACGAGCAGTACTTC
TRBJ2-2	TRBV5-1	NA	14	NA	CASSLVLNTGELFF	TGCGCCAGCAGCTTGGTTCTGAACACCGGGGAGCTGTTTTTT
TRBJ2-1	TRBV29-1	once	13	NA	CSVDRDSYNEQFF	TGCAGCGTTGACAGGGACTCCTACAATGAGCAGTTCTTC
TRBJ2-5	TRBV5-1	NA	14	NA	CASSLEGTSETQYF	TGCGCCAGCAGCTTGGAGGGGACTTCAGAGACCCAGTACTTC
TRBJ1-2	TRBV7-2	NA	14	TRBD1	CASGGTGFNYGYTF	TGTGCCTCGGGCGGGACAGGATTTAACTATGGCTACACCTTC
TRBJ2-1	TRBV24-1	NA	17	TRBD1	CATSDLLAGTGYNEQFF	TGTGCCACCAGTGACCTGCTGGCGGGGACAGGTTACAATGAGCAGTTCTTC
TRBJ1-4	TRBV29-1	NA	14	NA	CSAGPTATNEKLFF	TGCAGCGCCGGCCCGACAGCAACTAATGAAAAACTGTTTTTT
TRBJ1-5	TRBV19	NA	18	TRBD1	CATSRDRGPVDDNQPQHF	TGTGCCACATCCCGGGACAGGGGGCCTGTCGACGACAATCAGCCCCAGCATTTT
TRBJ1-1	TRBV4-2	NA	12	NA	CASSQGTTQAFF	TGTGCCAGCAGCCAAGGGACTACACAAGCTTTCTTT
TRBJ2-5	TRBV3-1/TRBV3-2	NA	13	NA	CASRGPAEETQYF	TGTGCCAGCAGGGGGCCAGCTGAAGAGACCCAGTACTTC
TRBJ2-7	TRBV5-1	NA	14	TRBD2	CASSRLAGPYEQYF	TGCGCCAGCAGCAGACTAGCGGGGCCCTACGAGCAGTACTTC
TRBJ1-1	TRBV6-5	NA	14	TRBD1	CASQQQGLGTEAFF	TGTGCCAGCCAGCAACAGGGGCTGGGCACTGAAGCTTTCTTT
TRBJ1-5	TRBV6-5	NA	14	NA	CASRNRQSNQPQHF	TGTGCCAGCAGGAATAGACAAAGCAATCAGCCCCAGCATTTT
TRBJ2-5	TRBV7-9	once	15	TRBD2	CASSRSSGTQETQYF	TGTGCCAGCAGCCGTTCTAGCGGGACCCAAGAGACCCAGTACTTC
TRBJ2-6	TRBV5-1	NA	16	TRBD1	CASSPGQSSGANVLTF	TGCGCCAGCAGCCCGGGACAGAGCTCTGGGGCCAACGTCCTGACTTTC
TRBJ2-1	TRBV7-3	once	14	TRBD2	CASSFLAGGLEQFF	TGTGCCAGCAGCTTTCTAGCGGGGGGACTAGAGCAGTTCTTC
TRBJ1-5	TRBV6-1	NA	14	NA	CASSEPRVGQPQHF	TGTGCCAGCAGTGAACCAAGAGTTGGTCAGCCCCAGCATTTT
TRBJ2-1	TRBV11-3	NA	16	NA	CASSLDLNVAGKEQFF	TGTGCCAGCAGCTTAGATCTTAACGTGGCAGGGAAAGAGCAGTTCTTC
TRBJ2-3	TRBV9	NA	12	NA	CASSAYRDTQYF	TGTGCCAGCAGCGCGTATCGGGATACGCAGTATTTT
TRBJ1-2	TRBV6-1	NA	11	NA	CASTAADGYTF	TGTGCCAGCACGGCGGCCGACGGCTACACCTTC
TRBJ2-5	TRBV3-1/TRBV3-2	NA	17	TRBD2	CASSQRVNSGSEETQYF	TGTGCCAGCAGCCAAAGGGTGAATAGCGGGAGTGAGGAGACCCAGTACTTC
TRBJ2-7	TRBV3-1/TRBV3-2	NA	15	NA	CASSHSPSRGYEQYF	TGTGCCAGCAGCCACTCCCCTAGCCGAGGCTACGAGCAGTACTTC
TRBJ1-1	TRBV6-5	NA	12	NA	CASIAQVAEAFF	TGTGCCAGCATAGCGCAGGTTGCTGAAGCTTTCTTT
TRBJ2-5	TRBV19	NA	14	NA	CASSTPSIRETQYF	TGTGCCAGTAGTACCCCTAGTATCCGGGAGACCCAGTACTTC